This section outlines one TCR beta chain sequence together with its context. CDR3 size: 15 residues. Germline lookup yields CDR1 SGHDT and CDR2 YYEEEE. Trimming took off 4 bases at V and 2 bases at J, with 14 bases between the two ends. The record originates from a study of blood T cell repertoires in COVID-19. Across the study: Some COVID-19 samples were acute and others convalescent; all came from the United States, Italy and Spain. PBMCs, B-cell-depleted T cells, or T cells provided the cDNA or gDNA that made up the material.

Methods used by the authors: Cell counts per sample came from amplifying reference gene primers. Sequenced by immunoSEQ multiplex PCR; TCRdb stores in-frame clones only, minus some. V and J calls and clone size come straight from that table; D and trimming were deduced from the DNA. The table lists some 110,000 clones, roughly nine tenths of them singletons. The chain has TRBV5-6 and TRBJ2-3; D is ambiguous. The source is a man aged 65 to 85 who had recovered from COVID-19. The sequencing sample was made of peripheral blood. The DNA for the CDR3 is TGTGCCAGCAGCCCGGGTGGCGGAGCCACAGATACGCAGTATTTT. Protein: CASSPGGGATDTQYF.